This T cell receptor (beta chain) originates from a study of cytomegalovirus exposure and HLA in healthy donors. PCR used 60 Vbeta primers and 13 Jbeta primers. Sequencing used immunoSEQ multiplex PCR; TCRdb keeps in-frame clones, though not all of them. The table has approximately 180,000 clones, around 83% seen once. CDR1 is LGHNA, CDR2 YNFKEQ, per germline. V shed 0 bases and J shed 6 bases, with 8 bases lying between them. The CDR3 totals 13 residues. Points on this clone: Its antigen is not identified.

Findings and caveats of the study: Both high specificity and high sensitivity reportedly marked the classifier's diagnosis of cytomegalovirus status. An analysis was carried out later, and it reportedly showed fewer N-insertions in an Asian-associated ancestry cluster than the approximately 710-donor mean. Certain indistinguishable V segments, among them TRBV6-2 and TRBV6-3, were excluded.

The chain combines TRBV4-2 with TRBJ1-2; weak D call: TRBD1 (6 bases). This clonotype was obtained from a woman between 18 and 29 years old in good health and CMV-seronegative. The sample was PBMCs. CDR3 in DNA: TGTGCCAGCAGCCAAGATAGGACAGATGGCTACACCTTC. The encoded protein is CASSQDRTDGYTF.